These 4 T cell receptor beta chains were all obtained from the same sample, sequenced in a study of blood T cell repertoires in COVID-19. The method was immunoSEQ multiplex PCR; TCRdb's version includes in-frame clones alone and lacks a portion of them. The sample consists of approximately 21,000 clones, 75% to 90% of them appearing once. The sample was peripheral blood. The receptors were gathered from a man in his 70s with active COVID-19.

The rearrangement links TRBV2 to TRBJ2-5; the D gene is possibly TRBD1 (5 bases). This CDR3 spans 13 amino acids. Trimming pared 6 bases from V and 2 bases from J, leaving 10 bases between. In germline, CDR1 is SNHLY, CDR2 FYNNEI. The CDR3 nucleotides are TGTGCCAGCAGGAAGGACACTCAAGAGACCCAGTACTTC. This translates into CASRKDTQETQYF.

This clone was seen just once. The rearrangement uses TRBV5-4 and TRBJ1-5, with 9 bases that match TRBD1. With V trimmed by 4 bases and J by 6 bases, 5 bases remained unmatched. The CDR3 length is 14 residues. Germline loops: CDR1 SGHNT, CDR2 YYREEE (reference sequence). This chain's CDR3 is CASSRDRASQPQHF. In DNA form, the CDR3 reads TGTGCCAGCAGCAGGGACAGGGCGAGTCAGCCCCAGCATTTT. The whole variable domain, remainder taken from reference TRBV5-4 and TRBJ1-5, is ETGVTQSPTHLIKTRGQQVTLRCSSQSGHNTVSWYQQALGQGPQFIFQYYREEENGRGNFPPRFSGLQFPNYSSELNVNALELDDSALYLCASSRDRASQPQHFGDGTRLSIL.

The CDR3 region is CAISATGPSSYNEQFF. CDR3 coding DNA: TGTGCCATCAGTGCGACAGGACCGAGCTCCTACAATGAGCAGTTCTTC. The V call is TRBV10-3, the J call TRBJ2-1; maybe TRBD1 (6 bases). The germline CDR1 and CDR2 sequences are ENHRY and SYGVKD. Trimming cost V 4 bases and J 0 bases, with 13 bases left between them. This CDR3 has 16 amino acids.

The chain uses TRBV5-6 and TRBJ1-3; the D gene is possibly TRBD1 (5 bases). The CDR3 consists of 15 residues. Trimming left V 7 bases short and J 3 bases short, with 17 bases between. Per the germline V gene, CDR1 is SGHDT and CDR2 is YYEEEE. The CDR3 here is CASGGDRGRGNTIYF. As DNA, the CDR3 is TGTGCCAGCGGGGGGGACCGCGGTCGTGGAAACACCATATATTTT.